A selection of T cell receptor beta chains follows, all from one sample in a study of human T cells and chemical hapten exposure. Using its own MiXCR run on the RACE reads, TCRdb lists one record per CDR3 protein. The table has around 42,000 distinct CDR3 sequences, about 3.5% seen once. The sequences come from whole blood, collected in connection with sensitization to the hapten diphenylcyclopropenone (DPC). These receptors originate from a man in his forties or fifties with alopecia areata. Some clones in this sample may be carry-over from other donors' samples. CDR3s include the opening cysteine and the closing phenylalanine or tryptophan. Fields, in order: V gene, clone size, J gene, D gene, CDR3 protein, CDR3 DNA. The D gene is left open where the match is weak. For some rows the clone size is stated as once, few or many, or as a class when expanded; others skip it.

TRBV7-2	many	TRBJ2-5	-	CASSFYSESEIQYF	TGTGCCAGCAGCTTCTACAGTGAATCGGAGATCCAGTACTTC
TRBV7-9	many	TRBJ2-2	TRBD2	CASSPTSGGTGELFF	TGTGCCAGCAGCCCAACTAGCGGAGGAACCGGGGAGCTGTTTTTT
TRBV6-5	many	TRBJ1-6	-	CASRLSMSSYNSPLHF	TGTGCCAGCAGATTGAGCATGAGCTCCTATAATTCACCCCTCCACTTT
TRBV28	-	TRBJ1-1	-	CASSPQTQNTEAFF	TGTGCCAGCAGCCCACAGACGCAGAACACTGAAGCTTTCTTT
TRBV12-3/TRBV12-4	many	TRBJ2-2	-	CASSLAPGSEAGELFF	TGTGCCAGCAGTTTAGCGCCTGGGAGTGAGGCCGGGGAGCTGTTTTTT
TRBV2	many	TRBJ1-2	-	CASTRPGVDYGYTF	TGTGCCAGCACCCGTCCGGGGGTCGACTATGGCTACACCTTC
TRBV20-1	many	TRBJ1-1	-	CSARVPGLNTEAFF	TGCAGTGCTAGAGTTCCAGGGCTGAACACTGAAGCTTTCTTT
TRBV12-3/TRBV12-4	many	TRBJ2-3	TRBD2	CASSFGGSGTDTQYF	TGTGCCAGCAGTTTCGGCGGGAGCGGCACAGATACGCAGTATTTT
TRBV6-2/TRBV6-3	many	TRBJ2-2	-	CASSYGGGELFF	TGTGCCAGCAGTTACGGCGGCGGGGAGCTGTTTTTT
TRBV4-3	many	TRBJ2-3	TRBD2	CASSQDREGWSTDTQYF	TGCGCCAGCAGCCAAGATCGGGAGGGGTGGAGCACAGATACGCAGTATTTT